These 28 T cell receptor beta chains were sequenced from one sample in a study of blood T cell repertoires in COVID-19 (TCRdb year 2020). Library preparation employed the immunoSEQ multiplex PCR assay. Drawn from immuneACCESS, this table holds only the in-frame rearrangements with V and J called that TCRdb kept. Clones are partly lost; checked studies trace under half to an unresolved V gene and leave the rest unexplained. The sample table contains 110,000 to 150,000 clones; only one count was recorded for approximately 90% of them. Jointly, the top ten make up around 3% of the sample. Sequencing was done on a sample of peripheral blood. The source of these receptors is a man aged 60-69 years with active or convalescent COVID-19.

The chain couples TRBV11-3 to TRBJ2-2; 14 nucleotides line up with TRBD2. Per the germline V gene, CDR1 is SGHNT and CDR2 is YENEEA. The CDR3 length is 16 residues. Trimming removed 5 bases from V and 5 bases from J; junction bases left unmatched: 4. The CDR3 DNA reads TGTGCCAGCAGCCGCAGACTAGCGGGGGGGACCGGGGAGCTGTTTTTT. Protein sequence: CASSRRLAGGTGELFF.

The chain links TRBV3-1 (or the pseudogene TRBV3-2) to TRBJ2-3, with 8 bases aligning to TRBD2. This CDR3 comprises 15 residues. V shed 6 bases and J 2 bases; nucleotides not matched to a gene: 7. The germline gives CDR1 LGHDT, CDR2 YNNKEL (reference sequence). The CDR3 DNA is TGTGCCAGCAGACCTCGGGAGGGATACACAGATACGCAGTATTTT. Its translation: CASRPREGYTDTQYF.

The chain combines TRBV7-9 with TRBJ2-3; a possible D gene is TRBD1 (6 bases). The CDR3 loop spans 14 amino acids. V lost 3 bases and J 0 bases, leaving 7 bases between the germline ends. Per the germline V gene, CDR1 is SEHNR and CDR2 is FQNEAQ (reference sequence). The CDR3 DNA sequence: TGTGCCAGCAGCTTGCAGGGGAGCACAGATACGCAGTATTTT. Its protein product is CASSLQGSTDTQYF. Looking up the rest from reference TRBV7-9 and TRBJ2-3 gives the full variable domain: DTGVSQNPRHKITKRGQNVTFRCDPISEHNRLYWYRQTLGQGPEFLTYFQNEAQLEKSRLLSDRFSAERPKGSFSTLEIQRTEQGDSAMYLCASSLQGSTDTQYFGPGTRLTVL.

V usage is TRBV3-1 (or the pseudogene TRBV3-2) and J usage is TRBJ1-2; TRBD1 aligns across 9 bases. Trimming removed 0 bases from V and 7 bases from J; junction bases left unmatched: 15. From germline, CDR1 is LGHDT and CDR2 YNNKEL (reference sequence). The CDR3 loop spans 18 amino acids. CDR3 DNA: TGTGCCAGCAGCCAAGATTCTACGGCGCCGGGACAGGGTCTTGGCTACACCTTC. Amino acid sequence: CASSQDSTAPGQGLGYTF.

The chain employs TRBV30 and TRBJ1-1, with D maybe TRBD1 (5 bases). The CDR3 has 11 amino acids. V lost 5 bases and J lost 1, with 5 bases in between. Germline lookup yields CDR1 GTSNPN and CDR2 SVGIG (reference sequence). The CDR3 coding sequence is TGTGCCTGGGGACAGAACACTGAAGCTTTCTTT. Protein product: CAWGQNTEAFF.

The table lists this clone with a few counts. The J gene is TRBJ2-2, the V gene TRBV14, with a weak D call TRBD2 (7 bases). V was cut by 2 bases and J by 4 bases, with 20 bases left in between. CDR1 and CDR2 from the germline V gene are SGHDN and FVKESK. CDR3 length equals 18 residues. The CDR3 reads CASSQRGASGYSTGELFF. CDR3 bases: TGTGCCAGCAGCCAAAGGGGGGCTAGCGGATACAGCACCGGGGAGCTGTTTTTT.

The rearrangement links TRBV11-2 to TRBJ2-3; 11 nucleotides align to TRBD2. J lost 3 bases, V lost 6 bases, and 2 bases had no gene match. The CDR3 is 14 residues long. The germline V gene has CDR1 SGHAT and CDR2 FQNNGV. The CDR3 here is CASRLAGATDTQYF. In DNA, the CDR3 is TGTGCCAGCAGACTAGCGGGAGCGACAGATACGCAGTATTTT.

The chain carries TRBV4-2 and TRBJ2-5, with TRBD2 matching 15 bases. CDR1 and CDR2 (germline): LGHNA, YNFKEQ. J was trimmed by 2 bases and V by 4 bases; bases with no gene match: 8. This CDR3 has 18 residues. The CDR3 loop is CASSPPGLAGGIQETQYF. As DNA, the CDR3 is TGTGCCAGCAGCCCCCCGGGACTAGCGGGGGGAATACAAGAGACCCAGTACTTC.

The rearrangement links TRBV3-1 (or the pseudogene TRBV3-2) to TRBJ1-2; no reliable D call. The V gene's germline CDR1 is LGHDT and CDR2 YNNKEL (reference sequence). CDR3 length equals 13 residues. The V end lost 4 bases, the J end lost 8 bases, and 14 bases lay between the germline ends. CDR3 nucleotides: TGTGCCAGCAGCCCGGCGACACCGTCGGGCTACACCTTC. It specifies CASSPATPSGYTF.

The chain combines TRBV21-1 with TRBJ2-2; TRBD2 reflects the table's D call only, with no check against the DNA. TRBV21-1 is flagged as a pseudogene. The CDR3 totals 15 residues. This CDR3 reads CARTMPGTNTGELFF. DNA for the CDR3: TGTGCCCGGACCATGCCGGGGACGAACACCGGGGAGCTGTTTTTT.

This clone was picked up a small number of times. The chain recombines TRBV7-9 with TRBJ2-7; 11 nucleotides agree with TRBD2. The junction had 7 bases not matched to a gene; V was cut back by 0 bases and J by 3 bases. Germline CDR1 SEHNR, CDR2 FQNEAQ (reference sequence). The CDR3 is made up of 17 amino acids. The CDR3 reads CASSLARASGGSYEQYF. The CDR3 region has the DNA TGTGCCAGCAGCTTAGCGCGGGCTAGCGGGGGGAGCTACGAGCAGTACTTC. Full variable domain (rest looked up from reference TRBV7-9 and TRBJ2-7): DTGVSQNPRHKITKRGQNVTFRCDPISEHNRLYWYRQTLGQGPEFLTYFQNEAQLEKSRLLSDRFSAERPKGSFSTLEIQRTEQGDSAMYLCASSLARASGGSYEQYFGPGTRLTVT.

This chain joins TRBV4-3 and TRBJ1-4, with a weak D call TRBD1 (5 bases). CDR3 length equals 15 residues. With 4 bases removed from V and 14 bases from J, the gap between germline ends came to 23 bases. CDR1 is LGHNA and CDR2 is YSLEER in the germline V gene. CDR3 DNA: TGCGCCAGCAGCCGTACTGGGCAGGACCTCGGGGGGCTGTTTTTT. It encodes CASSRTGQDLGGLFF.

The CDR3 region is CASSLFLRDSPLHF. The CDR3, as DNA: TGCGCCAGCAGCTTATTCCTCCGGGATTCACCCCTCCACTTT. The V and J genes are TRBV5-1 and TRBJ1-6; D not resolved. The V end was cut by 2 bases, the J end by 8 bases, with 11 bases between. The CDR3 totals 14 residues. Germline V gene sequence: CDR1 SGHRS, CDR2 YFSETQ.

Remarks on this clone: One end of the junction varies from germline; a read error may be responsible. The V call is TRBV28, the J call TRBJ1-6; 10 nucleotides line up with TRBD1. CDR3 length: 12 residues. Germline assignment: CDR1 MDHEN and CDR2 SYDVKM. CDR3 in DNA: TGTGCCAGCAGCCCGACAGGGGGCGGGGGGCTTTTT. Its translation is CASSPTGGGGLF.

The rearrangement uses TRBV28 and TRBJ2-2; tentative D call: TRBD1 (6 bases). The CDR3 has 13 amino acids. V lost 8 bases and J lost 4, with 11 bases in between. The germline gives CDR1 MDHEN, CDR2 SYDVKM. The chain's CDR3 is CASLDSRTGELFF. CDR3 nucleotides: TGTGCCAGCCTGGACAGTCGCACCGGGGAGCTGTTTTTT.

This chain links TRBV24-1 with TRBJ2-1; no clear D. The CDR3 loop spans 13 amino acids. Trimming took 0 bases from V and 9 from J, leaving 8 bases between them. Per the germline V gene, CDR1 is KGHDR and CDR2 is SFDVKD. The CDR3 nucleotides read TGTGCCACCAGTGATTTGAACCCCGGTGAGCAGTTCTTC. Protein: CATSDLNPGEQFF.

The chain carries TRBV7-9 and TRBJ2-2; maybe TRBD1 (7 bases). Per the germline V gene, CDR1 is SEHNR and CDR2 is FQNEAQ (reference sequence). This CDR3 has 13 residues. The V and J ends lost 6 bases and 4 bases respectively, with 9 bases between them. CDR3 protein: CASREGATGELFF. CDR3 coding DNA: TGTGCCAGCAGGGAGGGGGCCACCGGGGAGCTGTTTTTT. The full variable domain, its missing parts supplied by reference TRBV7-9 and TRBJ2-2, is DTGVSQNPRHKITKRGQNVTFRCDPISEHNRLYWYRQTLGQGPEFLTYFQNEAQLEKSRLLSDRFSAERPKGSFSTLEIQRTEQGDSAMYLCASREGATGELFFGEGSRLTVL.

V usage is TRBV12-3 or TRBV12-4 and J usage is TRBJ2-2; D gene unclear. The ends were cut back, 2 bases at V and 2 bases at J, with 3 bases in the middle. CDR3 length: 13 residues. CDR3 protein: CASSLQNTGELFF. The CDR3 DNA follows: TGTGCCAGCAGTTTACAAAACACCGGGGAGCTGTTTTTT.

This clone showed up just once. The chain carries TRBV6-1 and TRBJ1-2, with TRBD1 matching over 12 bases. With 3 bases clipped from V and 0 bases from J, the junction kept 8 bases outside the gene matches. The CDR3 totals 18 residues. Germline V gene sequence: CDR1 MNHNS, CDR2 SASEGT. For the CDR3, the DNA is TGTGCCAGCAGTGACCGGGGACAGGGGGCTTTAGCTAACTATGGCTACACCTTC. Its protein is CASSDRGQGALANYGYTF.

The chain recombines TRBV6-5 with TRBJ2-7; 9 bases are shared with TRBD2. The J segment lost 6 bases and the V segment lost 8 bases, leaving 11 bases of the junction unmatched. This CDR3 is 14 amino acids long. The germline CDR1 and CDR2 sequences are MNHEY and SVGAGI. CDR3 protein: CASLSGTSPSEQYF. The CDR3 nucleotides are TGTGCCAGCCTCTCAGGGACTAGCCCTTCCGAGCAGTACTTC.

CDR3 region: CASSPGTGLPYEQYF. As DNA, the CDR3 is TGCGCCAGCTCTCCGGGGACAGGACTCCCCTACGAGCAGTACTTC. This chain connects TRBV5-1 to TRBJ2-7; 8 bases agree with TRBD1. The ends lost 7 bases at V and 2 bases at J; junction bases unmatched: 11. Germline V gives CDR1 SGHRS, CDR2 YFSETQ. The CDR3 length is 15 residues.

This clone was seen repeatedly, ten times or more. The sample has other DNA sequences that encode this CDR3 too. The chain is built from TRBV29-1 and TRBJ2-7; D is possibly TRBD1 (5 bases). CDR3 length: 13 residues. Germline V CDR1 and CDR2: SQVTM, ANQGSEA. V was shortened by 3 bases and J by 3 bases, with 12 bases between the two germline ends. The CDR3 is CSVEEQGSYEQYF. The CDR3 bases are TGCAGCGTTGAGGAGCAGGGTAGCTACGAGCAGTACTTC.

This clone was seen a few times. The CDR3 here is CASSLRDSTYGYTF. In nucleotides, the CDR3 is TGTGCCAGCAGCTTACGGGACAGCACTTATGGCTACACCTTC. The gene calls are TRBV7-8 and TRBJ1-2; TRBD1 agrees at 7 bases. The CDR3 contains 14 residues. Germline loops: CDR1 SGHVS, CDR2 FQNEAQ. The J segment lost 5 bases and the V segment lost 2 bases, leaving 5 bases of the junction unmatched.

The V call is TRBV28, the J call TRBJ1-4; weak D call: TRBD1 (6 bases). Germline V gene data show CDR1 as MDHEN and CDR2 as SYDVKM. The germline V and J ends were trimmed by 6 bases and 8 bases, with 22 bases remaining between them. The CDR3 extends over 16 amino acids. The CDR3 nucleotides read TGTGCCAGCAGCCCTCGGGTTGGCAGGGGTGAGGAAAAACTGTTTTTT. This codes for CASSPRVGRGEEKLFF.

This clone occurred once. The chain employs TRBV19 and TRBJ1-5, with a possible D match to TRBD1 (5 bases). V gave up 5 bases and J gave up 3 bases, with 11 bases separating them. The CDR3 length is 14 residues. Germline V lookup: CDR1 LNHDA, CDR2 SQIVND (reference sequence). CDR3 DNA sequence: TGTGCCAGTAGTGAACAGGCCTCCAATCAGCCCCAGCATTTT. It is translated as CASSEQASNQPQHF.

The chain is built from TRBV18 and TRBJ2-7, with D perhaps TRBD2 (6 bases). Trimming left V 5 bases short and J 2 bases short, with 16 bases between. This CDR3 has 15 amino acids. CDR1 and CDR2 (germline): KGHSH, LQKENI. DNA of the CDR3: TGTGCCAGCTCATCCTCGGGTAGCGGAACCTACGAGCAGTACTTC. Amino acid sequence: CASSSSGSGTYEQYF.

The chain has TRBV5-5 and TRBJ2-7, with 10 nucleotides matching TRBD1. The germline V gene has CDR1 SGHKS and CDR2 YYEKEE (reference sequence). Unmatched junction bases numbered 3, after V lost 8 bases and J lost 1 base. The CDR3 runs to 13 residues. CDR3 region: CASRQGASYEQYF. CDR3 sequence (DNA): TGTGCCAGTCGACAGGGGGCTTCCTACGAGCAGTACTTC.

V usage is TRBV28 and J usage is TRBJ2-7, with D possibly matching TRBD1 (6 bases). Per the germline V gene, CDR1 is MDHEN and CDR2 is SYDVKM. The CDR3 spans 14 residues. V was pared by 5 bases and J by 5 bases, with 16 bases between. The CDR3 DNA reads TGTGCCAGCAGTCCCACAGGGTCCGTCCACGAGCAGTACTTC. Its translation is CASSPTGSVHEQYF.